Each of the 28 T cell receptor beta chains below was sequenced from the same sample in a study of neurological immune-mediated disorders. Noted time point: longitudinal time-point 3. TCRdb ran MiXCR on the 5' RACE reads and lists one entry per CDR3 protein. Of under 130,000 distinct CDR3 sequences in the sample, 10% to 11% are singletons; the top ten hold about 3%. Sequencing was carried out using PBMCs. These TCRs come from a female donor with HTLV-1-associated myelopathy (HAM/TSP).

This clonotype was found many times. V is TRBV4-1 and J is TRBJ2-3; 14 nucleotides line up with TRBD2. The CDR3 totals 18 residues. Germline assignment: CDR1 MGHRA and CDR2 YSYEKL. V lost 5 bases and J lost 4; bases outside the gene matches: 11. Written as DNA, the CDR3 is TGCGCCAGCAGCAAGAAGACTAGCGGGGGGGCCAGCTCAGATACGCAGTATTTT. Translated: CASSKKTSGGASSDTQYF.

The V gene is TRBV7-2, the J gene TRBJ2-3; D unresolved. The V and J ends lost 3 bases and 2 bases respectively, with 12 bases between them. Germline CDR1 reads SGHTA; CDR2 reads FQGNSA. The CDR3 length is 15 residues. CDR3 protein: CASSFRVPSTDTQYF. As DNA, the CDR3 is TGTGCCAGCAGCTTCCGGGTTCCGTCCACAGATACGCAGTATTTT.

This clonotype has a count of ten or more. This rearrangement joins TRBV10-1 to TRBJ2-3; no firm D call. With 0 bases removed from V and 3 bases from J, the gap between germline ends came to 10 bases. The germline V gene encodes CDR1 WNHNN and CDR2 SYGVQD (reference sequence). CDR3 length equals 15 residues. As DNA, the CDR3 is TGCGCCAGCAGTGAGTCGTCGAGAATAACAGATACGCAGTATTTT. This translates into CASSESSRITDTQYF.

In its sample, this clonotype was seen many times. The rearrangement joins TRBV6-5 to TRBJ2-2; 7 nucleotides line up with TRBD1. Trimming cost V 6 bases and J 11 bases; bases outside gene matches: 12. The CDR3 has 14 amino acids. Germline V lookup: CDR1 MNHEY, CDR2 SVGAGI. The CDR3 DNA sequence: TGTGCCAGCAGCCGACAACACAGGGGTGACGAGCTGTTTTTT. Translation gives CASSRQHRGDELFF.

The chain has TRBV6-5 and TRBJ2-2, with 11 bases aligning to TRBD1. V shed 6 bases and J 5 bases; nucleotides not matched to a gene: 5. This CDR3 contains 15 residues. Per germline, CDR1 MNHEY and CDR2 SVGAGI. The CDR3 DNA reads TGTGCCAGCAGAGGACAGGGGGCTGGTACCGGGGAGCTGTTTTTT. Translated, it gives CASRGQGAGTGELFF.

As concerns this clonotype: A much larger clone is a single base away; this may be a read error. The chain couples TRBV28 to TRBJ2-2; no clear D gene. This CDR3 has 12 residues. Trimming took off 10 bases at V and 5 bases at J, with 11 bases between the two ends. Germline loops: CDR1 MDHEN, CDR2 SYDVKM. This CDR3 is CANKVGTGELFF. The DNA of the CDR3 is TGTGCCAACAAAGTGGGGACCGGGGAGCTGTTTTTT.

Concerning this clonotype itself: Since a much larger clone is just one base distant, this may be a read error. This rearrangement joins TRBV7-9 to TRBJ2-1; D may correspond to TRBD1 or TRBD2 (5 bases each). The germline CDR1 and CDR2 sequences are SEHNR and FQNEAQ (reference sequence). The CDR3 contains 13 residues. Trimming took 8 bases from V and 6 from J, leaving 14 bases between them. CDR3 loop: CASGRGTRNEQFF. CDR3 nucleotides: TGTGCCAGCGGCCGAGGGACCCGCAATGAGCAGTTCTTC.

This clonotype appeared many times. The chain couples TRBV7-2 to TRBJ1-2, with D tentatively TRBD1 (6 bases). Germline V gives CDR1 SGHTA, CDR2 FQGNSA. CDR3 length: 13 amino acids. Trimming stripped 5 bases from V and 2 bases from J, with 9 bases between. CDR3 coding DNA: TGTGCCAGCAGCCCGGACAGAAACTATGGCTACACCTTC. It codes for CASSPDRNYGYTF. Using reference TRBV7-2 and TRBJ1-2 for the parts outside the CDR3, the full variable domain is GAGVSQSPSNKVTEKGKDVELRCDPISGHTALYWYRQSLGQGLEFLIYFQGNSAPDKSGLPSDRFSAERTGGSVSTLTIQRTQQEDSAVYLCASSPDRNYGYTFGSGTRLTVV.

This clonotype has at least ten counts. This chain joins TRBV3-1 and TRBJ2-7, with TRBD2 matching 11 bases. This CDR3 comprises 15 residues. Germline CDR1 and CDR2: LGHDT and YNNKEL (reference sequence). V was pared by 0 bases and J by 8 bases, with 6 bases of the junction left unmatched. CDR3: CASSQDVAGGRQQYF. The CDR3 region has the DNA TGTGCCAGCAGCCAAGACGTAGCGGGGGGGCGACAGCAGTACTTC.

Many counts were recorded for this clonotype. V and J are TRBV6-5 and TRBJ2-5; 8 bases fit TRBD1. Trimming at V came to 6 bases and at J to 5 bases, leaving 5 bases not matched to a gene. The CDR3 spans 13 residues. Germline V lookup: CDR1 MNHEY, CDR2 SVGAGI. The CDR3: CASRRDRSETQYF. The CDR3 nucleotides read TGTGCCAGCAGACGGGACAGGAGCGAGACCCAGTACTTC.

In its sample, this clonotype was seen many times. For the CDR3, the DNA is TGCAGTGCTAGAGATGGGGGTAGCAATCAGCCCCAGCATTTT. The encoded protein is CSARDGGSNQPQHF. The J gene is TRBJ1-5, the V gene TRBV20-1, with TRBD1 as a possible D gene (5 bases). Germline V gene data show CDR1 as DFQATT and CDR2 as SNEGSKA (reference sequence). The CDR3 length is 14 residues. The V end was cut by 0 bases, the J end by 0 bases, with 6 bases between.

This clonotype was detected many times. The V gene is TRBV2, the J gene TRBJ2-7, with D perhaps assigned TRBD1 or TRBD2 (5 bases each). Trimming pared 6 bases from V and 5 bases from J, leaving 11 bases between. The CDR3 length is 12 residues. The V gene's germline CDR1 is SNHLY and CDR2 FYNNEI. CDR3 amino acids: CASRLVGDEQYF. In DNA form, the CDR3 reads TGTGCCAGCAGGTTGGTGGGGGACGAGCAGTACTTC.

The chain couples TRBV20-1 to TRBJ1-2; D unresolved. This CDR3 contains 12 residues. CDR1 is DFQATT, CDR2 SNEGSKA, per germline (reference sequence). The V end was cut by 0 bases, the J end by 4 bases, with 6 bases between. The CDR3 DNA reads TGCAGTGCTAGAGAGGGCAGCTATGGCTACACCTTC. This sequence encodes CSAREGSYGYTF.

This clonotype came up many times. The chain combines TRBV5-1 with TRBJ2-3, with 11 bases that match TRBD2. Germline V gene sequence: CDR1 SGHRS, CDR2 YFSETQ. The CDR3 is 18 amino acids. V lost 4 bases, J lost 3 bases, and 13 bases stayed unmatched. CDR3 DNA sequence: TGCGCCAGCAGCCCCCGCCTTAGCGGGGGGGCCGGGACAGATACGCAGTATTTT. Translated, it gives CASSPRLSGGAGTDTQYF.

This clonotype was counted many times. CDR3 region: CASSIAGELFF. The CDR3 region has the DNA TGTGCCAGCAGTATCGCCGGGGAGCTGTTTTTT. V usage is TRBV28 and J usage is TRBJ2-2, with no clear D. This CDR3 has 11 amino acids. V gave up 5 bases and J gave up 6 bases, with 4 bases separating them. The V gene's germline CDR1 is MDHEN and CDR2 SYDVKM.

This clonotype was detected ten times or more. The gene calls are TRBV27 and TRBJ2-7; 8 bases line up with TRBD1. V gave up 2 bases and J gave up 4 bases; unmatched junction bases: 7. Germline CDR1 is MNHEY and CDR2 is SMNVEV (reference sequence). The CDR3 has 15 residues. The CDR3 is CASSLKGQVSYEQYF. CDR3 DNA sequence: TGTGCCAGCAGTTTAAAGGGACAGGTATCGTACGAGCAGTACTTC.

This clonotype has a count of ten or more. This chain uses TRBV10-3 with TRBJ2-3, with D maybe TRBD1 (6 bases). Trimming removed 2 bases from V and 6 bases from J, with 21 bases in between. Germline V CDR1 and CDR2: ENHRY, SYGVKD. The CDR3 is 17 amino acids. This chain's CDR3 is CAISEGTFGTLRDTQYF. The CDR3 DNA reads as TGTGCCATCAGTGAGGGGACATTCGGGACCCTCCGGGATACGCAGTATTTT.

The chain links TRBV2 to TRBJ2-7; possible D gene TRBD1, 7 bases. Per the germline V gene, CDR1 is SNHLY and CDR2 is FYNNEI. Deletions cut 6 bases from V and 4 bases from J, with 10 bases between. The length of the CDR3 is 12 residues. The CDR3 nucleotides are TGTGCCAGCAGACAGGGGAGGTACGAGCAGTACTTC. Translated, it gives CASRQGRYEQYF.

This clonotype was observed at least ten times. V usage is TRBV20-1 and J usage is TRBJ2-3, with D unresolved. The CDR3 runs to 13 residues. Trimming shortened V by 1 base and J by 2 bases, and 7 bases separated the two germline ends. Germline V lookup: CDR1 DFQATT, CDR2 SNEGSKA (reference sequence). The CDR3 bases are TGCAGTGCTAGAGGCCCCCACACAGATACGCAGTATTTT. As protein: CSARGPHTDTQYF.

This clonotype was picked up many times. V is TRBV11-2 and J is TRBJ2-7, with D perhaps matching TRBD2 (7 bases). V lost 5 bases, J lost 0 bases, and 14 bases lay in between. Looked up from germline, CDR1 is SGHAT and CDR2 is FQNNGV. This CDR3 spans 15 amino acids. This CDR3 is CASSRGGGTSYEQYF. CDR3 nucleotides: TGTGCCAGCAGCAGAGGGGGGGGTACCTCCTACGAGCAGTACTTC.

The sample holds many counts of this clonotype. A read error may account for a junction end that differs from germline. V is TRBV15 and J is TRBJ1-5, with D perhaps TRBD1 (6 bases). This CDR3 has 13 amino acids. CDR1 LNHNV and CDR2 YYDKDF come from the germline V gene (reference sequence). The CDR3 spells CATRRGINQPQHF. The CDR3 region has the DNA TGTGCTACCAGGAGGGGGATCAATCAGCCCCAGCATTTT.

This clonotype showed up many times. V gene TRBV7-2 combines with J gene TRBJ2-7; 9 bases fit TRBD2. V dropped 4 bases and J dropped 3; count of bases not matched to a gene: 7. The V gene's germline CDR1 is SGHTA and CDR2 FQGNSA. The CDR3 is made up of 15 amino acids. CDR3 region: CASSSRAGGSYEQYF. The CDR3 nucleotides read TGTGCCAGCAGCTCAAGGGCGGGGGGGAGCTACGAGCAGTACTTC.

This clonotype was seen many times. This chain links TRBV28 with TRBJ1-5; 9 nucleotides align to TRBD1. The V and J ends lost 6 bases and 2 bases, in that order; junction bases with no gene match: 5. The CDR3 is 15 residues long. Germline assignment: CDR1 MDHEN and CDR2 SYDVKM. The CDR3 region has the DNA TGTGCCAGCAGATACAGGGGGCTTGGCAATCAGCCCCAGCATTTT. This sequence encodes CASRYRGLGNQPQHF.

The chain couples TRBV18 to TRBJ2-5; unclear D gene. CDR3 length: 12 amino acids. Germline values: CDR1 KGHSH, CDR2 LQKENI. V gave up 3 bases and J gave up 2 bases, with 4 bases separating them. This CDR3 reads CASSPAQETQYF. The CDR3 DNA sequence: TGTGCCAGCTCACCTGCGCAAGAGACCCAGTACTTC.

A remark on this clonotype: A read error may be the cause here, since a much bigger clone is one base away. The CDR3 region is CSARDMYDQYF. The CDR3 coding sequence is TGCAGTGCTAGAGACATGTACGATCAGTACTTC. The chain employs TRBV20-1 and TRBJ2-7, with D uncertain. From germline, CDR1 is DFQATT and CDR2 SNEGSKA (reference sequence). The CDR3 spans 11 residues.

There are many counts of this clonotype. The chain recombines TRBV18 with TRBJ2-3; D gene uncertain. There are 14 residues in the CDR3. Germline-derived CDR1 and CDR2 are KGHSH and LQKENI. V was shortened by 3 bases and J by 1 base, with 8 bases between the two germline ends. The CDR3 region has the DNA TGTGCCAGCTCACCCAAGGACCGCACAGATACGCAGTATTTT. It is translated as CASSPKDRTDTQYF.

This clonotype was counted ten times or more. This rearrangement joins TRBV20-1 to TRBJ2-5; 7 positions agree with TRBD2. Germline CDR1 DFQATT, CDR2 SNEGSKA (reference sequence). The V segment lost 0 bases and the J segment 5 bases; nucleotides outside the gene matches: 12. This CDR3 has 16 residues. CDR3 protein: CSARDPRSSAGETQYF. In DNA form, the CDR3 reads TGCAGTGCTAGAGACCCCCGCTCCTCAGCGGGGGAGACCCAGTACTTC.

At least ten counts were recorded for this clonotype. V is TRBV6-5 and J is TRBJ2-7; no clear D. V lost 6 bases and J 3 bases, leaving 12 bases between the germline ends. Per the germline V gene, CDR1 is MNHEY and CDR2 is SVGAGI. This CDR3 contains 13 residues. CDR3 region: CASRVLEGYEQYF. CDR3 bases: TGTGCCAGCAGGGTTTTAGAAGGCTACGAGCAGTACTTC.